The 19 T cell receptor beta chains given below trace back to one sample, sequenced in a study of shared clonotypes between healthy human individuals. Sequenced by immunoSEQ multiplex PCR; TCRdb stores in-frame clones only, minus some. The table records 450,000 to 550,000 clones, 79% of them present only once. The specimen sequenced was PBMCs. Receptors originate from a middle-aged woman in good health. Some clones in this sample may be carry-over from other donors' samples.

The chain recombines TRBV4-3 with TRBJ2-3; TRBD2 aligns across 12 bases. Germline-derived CDR1 and CDR2 are LGHNA and YSLEER. The V gene end was trimmed by 4 bases and the J gene end by 3 bases; junction bases not matched to a gene: 11. The CDR3 is 18 amino acids. Written as DNA, the CDR3 is TGCGCCAGCAGCCTACAATACGTAACTAGCGGGAGGACAGATACGCAGTATTTT. Residues: CASSLQYVTSGRTDTQYF.

A remark on this clone: Other DNA sequences in the sample encode the same CDR3. The chain uses TRBV21-1 and TRBJ2-5; the D call of TRBD2 is as the table states it, not checked on the DNA. TRBV21-1 is reported as a pseudogene. CDR3 size: 15 residues. The CDR3 bases are TGTGCCAGGATCGAAGTAGCGGGGGGGCGAGAGACCCAGTACTTC. Encoded protein: CARIEVAGGRETQYF.

The chain links TRBV28 to TRBJ1-2; D uncertain. CDR1 is MDHEN and CDR2 is SYDVKM in the germline V gene. The CDR3 totals 13 residues. V was trimmed by 6 bases and J by 1 base, leaving 9 bases between them. The CDR3 spells CASRHRVNYGYTF. The DNA of the CDR3 is TGTGCCAGCAGACACAGAGTTAACTATGGCTACACCTTC.

The J gene is TRBJ2-2, the V gene TRBV9; unclear D gene. The CDR3 extends over 13 amino acids. Germline V gene data show CDR1 as SGDLS and CDR2 as YYNGEE. Between the trimmed V and J ends, which lost 4 bases and 6 bases, there was a span of 10 bases. CDR3 DNA sequence: TGTGCCAGCAGCACCGTCCAGGCCGGGGAGCTGTTTTTT. It is translated as CASSTVQAGELFF.

The V and J genes are TRBV19 and TRBJ1-5, with 7 bases fitting TRBD1. The CDR3 contains 13 residues. Germline V gene data show CDR1 as LNHDA and CDR2 as SQIVND (reference sequence). V trimming: 7 bases; J trimming: 5 bases; junction bases outside the gene matches: 5. The CDR3 nucleotides read TGTGCCAGTACCCGACAGGGAGATCAGCCCCAGCATTTT. Translation: CASTRQGDQPQHF.

This clone was seen just once. The rearrangement joins TRBV7-3 to TRBJ2-2; 7 bases match TRBD2. Germline CDR1 SGHTA, CDR2 FQGTGA. The CDR3 totals 16 residues. J lost 4 bases, V lost 1 base, and 6 bases had no gene match. In nucleotides, the CDR3 is TGTGCCAGCAGCTTAAACGGCGGGAGCGCCACCGGGGAGCTGTTTTTT. Its protein is CASSLNGGSATGELFF.

The chain joins TRBV6-1 to TRBJ1-2; maybe TRBD1 (5 bases). Germline V CDR1 and CDR2: MNHNS, SASEGT. The CDR3 is 15 residues long. Trimming took 2 bases from V and 4 from J, leaving 14 bases between them. CDR3 protein: CASSERGDSAYGYTF. In DNA, the CDR3 is TGTGCCAGCAGTGAAAGAGGCGACAGCGCCTATGGCTACACCTTC.

This clone was counted a single time. The chain links TRBV28 to TRBJ2-3, with D hard to call. Germline CDR1 MDHEN, CDR2 SYDVKM. Between the trimmed V and J ends, which lost 3 bases and 0 bases, there was a span of 19 bases. The CDR3 is 18 amino acids. The CDR3 DNA sequence: TGTGCCAGCAGTTTCCGAAGGTACTCCCACACTAGCACAGATACGCAGTATTTT. It codes for CASSFRRYSHTSTDTQYF.

Concerning this clone: A clone one base away is much larger, so this may be a read error. In the same sample, other DNA sequences code for this CDR3. V usage is TRBV18 and J usage is TRBJ2-1; the match to TRBD2 covers 13 bases. Germline V gives CDR1 KGHSH, CDR2 LQKENI. CDR3 length: 14 amino acids. V gave up 4 bases and J gave up 7 bases; unmatched junction bases: 1. The CDR3 is CASSLGLAGNEQFF. In nucleotides, the CDR3 is TGTGCCAGCTCACTGGGACTAGCGGGGAATGAGCAGTTCTTC.

The chain links TRBV15 to TRBJ1-2; 8 bases match TRBD1. Trimming took 3 bases from V and 4 from J; bases not matched to a gene: 1. The germline V gene encodes CDR1 LNHNV and CDR2 YYDKDF (reference sequence). This CDR3 is 13 amino acids long. The CDR3 protein is CATSRGTGYGYTF. Here the CDR3 DNA reads TGTGCCACCAGCAGGGGGACAGGCTATGGCTACACCTTC.

The chain uses TRBV9 and TRBJ1-1; 7 nucleotides align to TRBD1. This CDR3 has 13 amino acids. The ends lost 2 bases at V and 5 bases at J; junction bases unmatched: 3. Germline-derived CDR1 and CDR2 are SGDLS and YYNGEE. In DNA, the CDR3 is TGTGCCAGCAGCGTGGCGGACAGGACTGAAGCTTTCTTT. Amino acids: CASSVADRTEAFF.

This clone turned up a few times. The chain has TRBV15 and TRBJ2-2, with D unclear. Germline V gene sequence: CDR1 LNHNV, CDR2 YYDKDF (reference sequence). Trimming shortened V by 1 base and J by 5 bases, and 8 bases separated the two germline ends. The CDR3 totals 14 residues. For the CDR3, the DNA is TGTGCCACCAGCAGAGGTCGTTTTACCGGGGAGCTGTTTTTT. Translation: CATSRGRFTGELFF.

The chain couples TRBV28 to TRBJ2-5; 8 bases agree with TRBD1. This CDR3 is 14 amino acids long. V lost 6 bases and J lost 2; bases outside the gene matches: 5. Germline V lookup: CDR1 MDHEN, CDR2 SYDVKM. The CDR3 is CASSRDRTQETQYF. The DNA of the CDR3 is TGTGCCAGCAGCCGGGACAGGACTCAAGAGACCCAGTACTTC.

This clone was counted at least ten times. The gene calls are TRBV27 and TRBJ2-7; possible D gene TRBD2, 6 bases. CDR1 is MNHEY, CDR2 SMNVEV, per germline (reference sequence). This CDR3 contains 13 residues. V was trimmed by 6 bases and J by 2 bases, leaving 11 bases between them. In DNA form, the CDR3 reads TGTGCCAGCAGGCGGGACTTAACCTACGAGCAGTACTTC. Its protein is CASRRDLTYEQYF.

This chain joins TRBV5-1 and TRBJ1-3; D may be TRBD1 (6 bases). This CDR3 region has 15 residues. The V gene's germline CDR1 is SGHRS and CDR2 YFSETQ. V lost 4 bases and J 0 bases, leaving 11 bases between the germline ends. The CDR3 nucleotides are TGCGCCAGCAGCACCGGACAGTCCTCTGGAAACACCATATATTTT. It encodes CASSTGQSSGNTIYF.

This chain uses TRBV7-9 with TRBJ2-7; 7 nucleotides line up with TRBD1. Per the germline V gene, CDR1 is SEHNR and CDR2 is FQNEAQ (reference sequence). The CDR3 runs 18 residues. Losses at the gene ends were 5 bases for V and 2 bases for J; bases not matched to a gene: 18. This CDR3 reads CASSQEGGRGHAAYEQYF. CDR3 nucleotides: TGTGCCAGCAGCCAAGAAGGGGGCCGTGGTCACGCGGCCTACGAGCAGTACTTC.

This clone was counted a single time. The chain links TRBV9 to TRBJ2-2; D unresolved. Germline V gene data show CDR1 as SGDLS and CDR2 as YYNGEE. Trimming took 3 bases from V and 3 from J, leaving 6 bases between them. CDR3 size: 13 residues. CDR3 residues: CASSAYDTGELFF. CDR3 nucleotide sequence: TGTGCCAGCAGCGCCTATGACACCGGGGAGCTGTTTTTT.

The rearrangement uses TRBV7-6 and TRBJ2-7, with a weak D call TRBD2 (6 bases). V was pared by 1 base and J by 7 bases, with 20 bases between. The CDR3 is 16 amino acids. Germline V gene data show CDR1 as SGHVS and CDR2 as FNYEAQ. For the CDR3, the DNA is TGTGCCAGCAGCTTAGTTCGGGGTAGCGGAGGTGATGAGCAGTACTTC. Protein product: CASSLVRGSGGDEQYF.

This clone appeared once. The V gene is TRBV7-3, the J gene TRBJ2-3, with TRBD1 matching over 9 bases. CDR1 and CDR2 (germline): SGHTA, FQGTGA. The CDR3 loop spans 17 amino acids. Germline trimming cut 0 bases from V and 1 base from J; bases unmatched to any gene: 5. For the CDR3, the DNA is TGTGCCAGCAGCTTAACGCCGACAGGGGGAGGCACAGATACGCAGTATTTT. This gives the protein CASSLTPTGGGTDTQYF.